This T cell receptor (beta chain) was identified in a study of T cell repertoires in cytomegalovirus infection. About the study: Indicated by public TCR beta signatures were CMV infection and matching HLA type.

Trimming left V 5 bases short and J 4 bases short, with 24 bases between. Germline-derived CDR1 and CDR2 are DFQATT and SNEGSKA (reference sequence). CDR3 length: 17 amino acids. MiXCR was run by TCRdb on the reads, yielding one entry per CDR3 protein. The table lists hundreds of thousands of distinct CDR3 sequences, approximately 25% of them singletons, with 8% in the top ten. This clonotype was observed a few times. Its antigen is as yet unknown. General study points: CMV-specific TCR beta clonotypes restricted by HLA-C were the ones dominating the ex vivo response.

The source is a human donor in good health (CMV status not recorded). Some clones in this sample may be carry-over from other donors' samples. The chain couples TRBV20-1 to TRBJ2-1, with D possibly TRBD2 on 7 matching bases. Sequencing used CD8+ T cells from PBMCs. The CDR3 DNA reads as TGCAGTGCTTGGGGGGCTAGCGGCGACGTAAAATACAATGAGCAGTTCTTC. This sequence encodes CSAWGASGDVKYNEQFF.